The 28 T cell receptor beta chains reported below all come from one sample, sequenced in a study of blood T cell repertoires in COVID-19. The data were produced by immunoSEQ multiplex PCR, yet TCRdb's version contains in-frame clones alone and is incomplete. The table lists more than 15,000 clones, roughly nine tenths of them singletons. Specimen: peripheral blood. These receptors were collected from a human donor in a cohort sampled during active COVID-19.

The gene calls are TRBV3-1 (or the pseudogene TRBV3-2) and TRBJ2-2; perhaps TRBD2 as D (5 bases). CDR3 length: 16 amino acids. V lost 4 bases, J lost 1 base, and 13 bases lay in between. CDR1 and CDR2 from the germline V gene are LGHDT and YNNKEL (reference sequence). CDR3 sequence (DNA): TGTGCCAGCAGCCGCCAGTCCGGGATGAACACCGGGGAGCTGTTTTTT. It is translated as CASSRQSGMNTGELFF.

This chain uses TRBV30 with TRBJ1-1; D is unclear. CDR3 length: 13 residues. CDR1 is GTSNPN, CDR2 SVGIG, per germline (reference sequence). V was cut by 3 bases and J by 1 base, with 9 bases left in between. This CDR3 is CAWRAGSNTEAFF. In DNA, the CDR3 is TGTGCCTGGAGGGCGGGGTCGAACACTGAAGCTTTCTTT.

This chain uses TRBV4-2 with TRBJ1-4; a weak D match, TRBD1 (6 bases). This CDR3 has 16 residues. Germline V gene sequence: CDR1 LGHNA, CDR2 YNFKEQ. Between the trimmed V and J ends, which lost 0 bases and 7 bases, there was a span of 15 bases. The CDR3 region is CASSQDLGGGGEKLFF. The CDR3 region has the DNA TGTGCCAGCAGCCAAGATTTGGGGGGCGGGGGTGAAAAACTGTTTTTT.

J is TRBJ2-5 and V is TRBV3-1 (or the pseudogene TRBV3-2); 11 bases are a match to TRBD2. The CDR3 has 16 amino acids. CDR1 and CDR2 from the germline V gene are LGHDT and YNNKEL (reference sequence). V dropped 1 base and J dropped 4; count of bases not matched to a gene: 5. CDR3 residues: CASSQGLAGGGETQYF. The DNA of the CDR3 is TGTGCCAGCAGCCAAGGGCTAGCGGGAGGAGGAGAGACCCAGTACTTC.

J is TRBJ2-1 and V is TRBV15; D call uncertain. The CDR3 is 16 residues long. Trimming left V 1 base short and J 4 bases short, with 14 bases between. Germline-derived CDR1 and CDR2 are LNHNV and YYDKDF (reference sequence). CDR3 residues: CATSRGLGSRYNEQFF. In DNA form, the CDR3 reads TGTGCCACCAGCAGAGGGCTGGGTAGCCGGTACAATGAGCAGTTCTTC.

The chain links TRBV18 to TRBJ2-2; D might be TRBD2 (6 bases). The CDR3 consists of 16 residues. V gave up 3 bases and J gave up 6 bases, with 17 bases separating them. The germline V gene encodes CDR1 KGHSH and CDR2 LQKENI. This CDR3 reads CASSPRTTSSPGELFF. The DNA for the CDR3 is TGTGCCAGCTCACCCCGCACAACTAGCTCCCCCGGGGAGCTGTTTTTT.

V gene TRBV4-2 combines with J gene TRBJ1-5; D ambiguous. Germline CDR1 reads LGHNA; CDR2 reads YNFKEQ. Trimming pared 4 bases from V and 4 bases from J, leaving 14 bases between. The CDR3 is 15 residues long. CDR3 DNA sequence: TGTGCCAGCAGCCGTAATAGCGGGGAAAATCAGCCCCAGCATTTT. Translating gives CASSRNSGENQPQHF.

The chain has TRBV11-3 and TRBJ2-1; unclear D gene. This CDR3 is built from 15 residues. V lost 4 bases and J lost 3, with 13 bases in between. Germline V gene lookup returns CDR1 SGHNT and CDR2 YENEEA. DNA of the CDR3: TGTGCCAGCAGCTCGACACAAATTAGCTACAATGAGCAGTTCTTC. Translated: CASSSTQISYNEQFF.

V and J are TRBV27 and TRBJ1-5; D possibly corresponds to TRBD1 (6 bases). This CDR3 has 15 residues. Germline V gene lookup returns CDR1 MNHEY and CDR2 SMNVEV (reference sequence). Trimming took off 0 bases at V and 7 bases at J, with 13 bases between the two ends. CDR3 loop: CASSLSMVRGQPQHF. The CDR3 DNA is TGTGCCAGCAGTTTATCGATGGTCAGGGGACAGCCCCAGCATTTT.

The chain links TRBV6-6 to TRBJ1-6; 7 bases are shared with TRBD1. CDR3 size: 15 residues. Trimming cost V 7 bases and J 8 bases; bases outside gene matches: 11. Germline-derived CDR1 and CDR2 are MNHNY and SVGAGI (reference sequence). The CDR3 DNA reads TGTGCCAGCACCCCAACGCGACAGGGTCATTCACCCCTCCACTTT. Its translation is CASTPTRQGHSPLHF.

The chain is built from TRBV20-1 and TRBJ2-7; the match to TRBD2 covers 10 bases. The CDR3 loop spans 16 amino acids. V shed 3 bases, J shed 3 bases, and the junction held 11 bases outside the gene matches. Germline CDR1 and CDR2: DFQATT and SNEGSKA (reference sequence). CDR3: CSASPVAGGMNYEQYF. The CDR3 nucleotides read TGCAGTGCTAGTCCCGTAGCGGGGGGCATGAACTACGAGCAGTACTTC.

The chain couples TRBV27 to TRBJ1-1, with unresolved D. The CDR3 extends over 13 amino acids. Germline V lookup: CDR1 MNHEY, CDR2 SMNVEV (reference sequence). V lost 3 bases to trimming and J lost 1 base, with 6 bases between them. CDR3 nucleotide sequence: TGTGCCAGCAGTTTTGCAGGGAACACTGAAGCTTTCTTT. Translation gives CASSFAGNTEAFF.

J is TRBJ2-7 and V is TRBV9; 7 bases line up with TRBD2. Losses at the gene ends were 7 bases for V and 1 base for J; bases not matched to a gene: 5. The CDR3 has 13 amino acids. CDR1 SGDLS and CDR2 YYNGEE come from the germline V gene. The CDR3 region is CASSLSGSYEQYF. The CDR3 bases are TGTGCCAGCTCCCTTAGCGGGTCCTACGAGCAGTACTTC.

This sequence joins TRBV7-9 and TRBJ2-5; 11 bases agree with TRBD1. The V and J ends lost 3 bases and 5 bases, in that order; junction bases with no gene match: 17. CDR1 and CDR2 from the germline V gene are SEHNR and FQNEAQ (reference sequence). The CDR3 is 19 amino acids. The CDR3 loop reads CASSFRSAGQGARGETQYF. As DNA, the CDR3 is TGTGCCAGCAGCTTTAGGTCTGCCGGACAGGGGGCCCGGGGGGAGACCCAGTACTTC.

The J gene is TRBJ1-5, the V gene TRBV9; unclear D gene. The V end lost 3 bases, the J end lost 7 bases, and 11 bases lay between the germline ends. Germline CDR1 SGDLS, CDR2 YYNGEE. This CDR3 comprises 13 residues. In nucleotides, the CDR3 is TGTGCCAGCAGCGAGGCAGGCGGGCAGCCCCAGCATTTT. This sequence encodes CASSEAGGQPQHF.

The V gene is TRBV6-5, the J gene TRBJ1-2; 7 bases align to TRBD1. The V gene's germline CDR1 is MNHEY and CDR2 SVGAGI. The junction had 7 bases not matched to a gene; V was cut back by 7 bases and J by 5 bases. The CDR3 has 13 amino acids. CDR3 in amino acids: CASTRLTGYGYTF. The CDR3 nucleotides read TGTGCCAGCACACGTTTGACAGGGTATGGCTACACCTTC.

The rearrangement uses TRBV28 and TRBJ1-2, with a possible D match to TRBD1 (5 bases). The germline CDR1 and CDR2 sequences are MDHEN and SYDVKM. The V gene lost 1 base and the J gene lost 8 bases, with 14 bases spanning the gap. The CDR3 extends over 14 amino acids. CDR3 DNA: TGTGCCAGCAGTTTATATCAGGGAACAGAGGGCTACACCTTC. It codes for CASSLYQGTEGYTF.

The chain couples TRBV11-3 to TRBJ2-1, with 8 bases lining up with TRBD1. The CDR3 is 16 amino acids. V gave up 5 bases and J gave up 2 bases; unmatched junction bases: 8. Germline V gene lookup returns CDR1 SGHNT and CDR2 YENEEA. The CDR3 DNA follows: TGTGCCAGCAGCCAATTCGGACAGGGAACCTACAATGAGCAGTTCTTC. It specifies CASSQFGQGTYNEQFF.

The chain uses TRBV3-1 (or the pseudogene TRBV3-2) and TRBJ1-1; D remains unclear. Per germline, CDR1 LGHDT and CDR2 YNNKEL (reference sequence). Trimming cost V 1 base and J 8 bases, with 20 bases left between them. The CDR3 spans 16 residues. The CDR3 sequence: CASSQVSSPVPGEAFF. CDR3 nucleotides: TGTGCCAGCAGCCAAGTCAGCAGTCCCGTGCCGGGAGAAGCTTTCTTT.

The V call is TRBV3-1 (or the pseudogene TRBV3-2), the J call TRBJ2-1; 13 positions agree with TRBD2. With V trimmed by 6 bases and J by 4 bases, 3 bases remained unmatched. In germline, CDR1 is LGHDT, CDR2 YNNKEL (reference sequence). The length of the CDR3 is 15 residues. The CDR3, as DNA: TGTGCCAGCAGGAAGACTAGCGGGAGGTACAATGAGCAGTTCTTC. It encodes CASRKTSGRYNEQFF.

A single count supports this clone. V and J are TRBV5-6 and TRBJ2-7; 8 positions match TRBD2. In germline, CDR1 is SGHDT, CDR2 YYEEEE. Unmatched junction bases numbered 1, after V lost 1 base and J lost 1 base. There are 14 residues in the CDR3. In DNA, the CDR3 is TGTGCCAGCAGCTTGCCGGGGGGGTCCTACGAGCAGTACTTC. Residues: CASSLPGGSYEQYF.

V gene TRBV18 combines with J gene TRBJ1-3; no definite D call. This CDR3 spans 14 amino acids. CDR1 and CDR2 from the germline V gene are KGHSH and LQKENI. Trimming took 2 bases from V and 2 from J, leaving 7 bases between them. The CDR3 is CASSPERAGNTIYF. The DNA of the CDR3 is TGTGCCAGCTCACCAGAGAGAGCTGGAAACACCATATATTTT.

The chain links TRBV6-6 to TRBJ2-7; TRBD1 aligns across 7 bases. V was pared by 8 bases and J by 2 bases, with 9 bases of the junction left unmatched. The CDR3 has 14 residues. Germline V gene data show CDR1 as MNHNY and CDR2 as SVGAGI (reference sequence). CDR3 DNA sequence: TGTGCCAGCCAGACCGAGACAGGGACCTACGAGCAGTACTTC. Its protein product is CASQTETGTYEQYF.

The rearrangement joins TRBV18 to TRBJ1-6; maybe TRBD1 (5 bases). Germline V gene sequence: CDR1 KGHSH, CDR2 LQKENI. This CDR3 spans 15 amino acids. Trimming took off 2 bases at V and 7 bases at J, with 12 bases between the two ends. The CDR3 coding sequence is TGTGCCAGCTCACCAGTGGGCAGGGAAAATTCACCCCTCCACTTT. Translated, it gives CASSPVGRENSPLHF.

The CDR3 sequence: CASSQPRWGERLEGQPQHF. The CDR3 nucleotides read TGTGCCAGCAGCCAGCCCCGTTGGGGGGAACGGTTGGAAGGGCAGCCCCAGCATTTT. V usage is TRBV3-1 (or the pseudogene TRBV3-2) and J usage is TRBJ1-5, with D perhaps TRBD1 (5 bases). The CDR3 runs to 19 residues. The ends were cut back, 3 bases at V and 7 bases at J, with 28 bases in the middle. Germline CDR1 LGHDT, CDR2 YNNKEL (reference sequence).

J is TRBJ1-1 and V is TRBV9, with D possibly matching TRBD1 (5 bases). The CDR3 covers 15 residues. Germline CDR1 SGDLS, CDR2 YYNGEE. V dropped 0 bases and J dropped 7 bases, with 16 bases sitting between them. Written as DNA, the CDR3 is TGTGCCAGCAGCGTAGGTCAGGGCGGGATAAATGAAGCTTTCTTT. Encoded protein: CASSVGQGGINEAFF.

The rearrangement links TRBV25-1 to TRBJ1-1; unclear D gene. Germline V gene data show CDR1 as MGHDK and CDR2 as SYGVNS. CDR3 length equals 13 residues. V lost 6 bases and J lost 4, with 12 bases in between. CDR3 loop: CASSRRAATEAFF. For the CDR3, the DNA is TGTGCCAGCAGCAGGCGGGCAGCCACTGAAGCTTTCTTT.

The J gene is TRBJ1-4, the V gene TRBV7-2; 9 nucleotides agree with TRBD1. V shed 4 bases and J 7 bases; nucleotides not matched to a gene: 4. Germline CDR1 and CDR2: SGHTA and FQGNSA. The CDR3 runs 14 residues. The CDR3 DNA reads TGTGCCAGCAGCTGGGACAGGGCGACTGAAAAACTGTTTTTT. Translating it yields CASSWDRATEKLFF.